What follows are 27 T cell receptor beta chains derived from one specimen sequenced in a study of T-cell reconstitution after alpha-beta-depleted transplantation in children. For TCRbeta, the library was prepared with unique molecular identifiers. Using its own MiXCR run on the PCR reads, TCRdb lists one record per CDR3 protein. The profile covers about 27,000 distinct CDR3 sequences, with under 8% appearing a single time and around 7% taken by the ten largest. Material: PBMCs, mostly from graft donor cells, obtained 180 days after TCRalphabeta/CD19-depleted stem cell transplant. Source of these receptors: a male patient between 10 and 17 years old who had a stem cell transplant for acute myeloid leukemia, so the T cells may come from the graft donor.

This clonotype was seen at least ten times. This chain links TRBV7-2 with TRBJ2-5; unclear D gene. From germline, CDR1 is SGHTA and CDR2 FQGNSA. The CDR3 is 11 amino acids. Trimming cost V 6 bases and J 2 bases, with 4 bases left between them. In nucleotides, the CDR3 is TGTGCCAGCAGTTGGCAAGAGACCCAGTACTTC. Residues: CASSWQETQYF.

This clonotype appeared many times. The V and J genes are TRBV13 and TRBJ2-7, with D hard to call. The ends were cut back, 1 base at V and 4 bases at J, with 8 bases in the middle. Germline CDR1 is PRHDT and CDR2 is FYEKMQ (reference sequence). The CDR3 runs to 13 residues. The CDR3 here is CASSLEFQYEQYF. For the CDR3, the DNA is TGTGCCAGCAGCTTAGAATTCCAGTACGAGCAGTACTTC.

This clonotype was detected ten times or more. The chain employs TRBV7-2 and TRBJ2-2; no definite D call. Per the germline V gene, CDR1 is SGHTA and CDR2 is FQGNSA. This CDR3 has 15 residues. Trimming shortened V by 1 base and J by 3 bases, and 9 bases separated the two germline ends. Here the CDR3 DNA reads TGTGCCAGCAGCTTAGTACCGGGTTACACCGGGGAGCTGTTTTTT. It codes for CASSLVPGYTGELFF.

This clonotype showed up many times. The chain is built from TRBV18 and TRBJ2-7; TRBD1 matches 8 bases. This CDR3 spans 15 amino acids. Losses at the gene ends were 6 bases for V and 3 bases for J; bases not matched to a gene: 10. Germline CDR1 reads KGHSH; CDR2 reads LQKENI. The CDR3 protein is CASSAPGTGFYEQYF. The CDR3 DNA sequence: TGTGCCAGCTCGGCACCGGGGACAGGCTTCTACGAGCAGTACTTC.

The V call is TRBV7-9, the J call TRBJ2-4; the D call may be TRBD1 or TRBD2 (5 bases each). The V end was cut by 8 bases, the J end by 9 bases, with 26 bases between. Germline V gene lookup returns CDR1 SEHNR and CDR2 FQNEAQ (reference sequence). This CDR3 is 16 amino acids long. Here the CDR3 reads CASGPELSGSRSIQYF. In nucleotides, the CDR3 is TGTGCCAGCGGCCCGGAGCTTTCAGGGAGTAGAAGCATTCAGTACTTC.

The sample holds many counts of this clonotype. The V call is TRBV9, the J call TRBJ2-7, with 9 bases matching TRBD2. The germline V gene encodes CDR1 SGDLS and CDR2 YYNGEE. The CDR3 contains 15 residues. Trimming at V came to 0 bases and at J to 4 bases, leaving 5 bases not matched to a gene. The CDR3 region has the DNA TGTGCCAGCAGCGTAGCGGCGACTAGCGGTTACGAGCAGTACTTC. It codes for CASSVAATSGYEQYF.

This clonotype appeared many times. V usage is TRBV20-1 and J usage is TRBJ1-6; 9 positions match TRBD1. V shed 5 bases and J 10 bases; nucleotides not matched to a gene: 12. The CDR3 sequence is 15 residues long. Germline V lookup: CDR1 DFQATT, CDR2 SNEGSKA (reference sequence). The CDR3 region has the DNA TGCAGTGCTCCCCGCTCCGGGACAGGGAAATCACCCCTCCACTTT. This translates into CSAPRSGTGKSPLHF.

This clonotype occurred many times. The rearrangement links TRBV5-6 to TRBJ1-1; tentative D call: TRBD1 (6 bases). This CDR3 is 15 amino acids long. Looked up from germline, CDR1 is SGHDT and CDR2 is YYEEEE. V lost 6 bases, J lost 3 bases, and 18 bases lay in between. The CDR3 reads CASTRNPTGHTEAFF. CDR3 DNA: TGTGCCAGCACCCGAAATCCGACAGGACACACTGAAGCTTTCTTT.

This clonotype was detected ten times or more. The chain has TRBV12-3 or TRBV12-4 and TRBJ2-4; 9 bases match TRBD2. The CDR3 contains 16 residues. Unmatched junction bases numbered 11, after V lost 4 bases and J lost 7 bases. The CDR3 coding sequence is TGTGCCAGCAGTTGGAGCGGGAGGCTTGGTTGGAACATTCAGTACTTC. Translating it yields CASSWSGRLGWNIQYF.

There are many counts of this clonotype. This chain links TRBV18 with TRBJ1-1; D not resolved. Germline CDR1 is KGHSH and CDR2 is LQKENI. Trimming stripped 4 bases from V and 0 bases from J, with 6 bases between. The CDR3 consists of 13 residues. CDR3 DNA: TGTGCCAGCTCACAGGGAATGAACACTGAAGCTTTCTTT. Translated: CASSQGMNTEAFF.

This clonotype was counted at least ten times. This chain connects TRBV6-2 or TRBV6-3 to TRBJ2-1; 8 nucleotides align to TRBD2. The CDR3 has 14 residues. V lost 6 bases to trimming and J lost 6 bases; unmatched junction nucleotides: 7. From germline, CDR1 is MNHEY and CDR2 SVGEGT. The CDR3 region has the DNA TGTGCCAGCAGGACCGGGACTAGGGGCAATGAGCAGTTCTTC. Its protein product is CASRTGTRGNEQFF.

This clonotype was found many times. This sequence joins TRBV7-3 and TRBJ2-6; D could derive from TRBD1 or TRBD2 (5 bases each). Germline CDR1 and CDR2: SGHTA and FQGTGA. V lost 3 bases and J lost 0, with 9 bases in between. The CDR3 contains 16 residues. Here the CDR3 DNA reads TGTGCCAGCAGCTTCCGGGGCTCCTCTGGGGCCAACGTCCTGACTTTC. Translating it yields CASSFRGSSGANVLTF.

This clonotype came up many times. This chain joins TRBV5-5 and TRBJ2-7, with a weak D call TRBD1 (6 bases). V lost 4 bases to trimming and J lost 2 bases, with 13 bases between them. The CDR3 contains 14 residues. The germline V gene has CDR1 SGHKS and CDR2 YYEKEE (reference sequence). The DNA of the CDR3 is TGTGCCAGCAGCCCAGGACAGCCGGCCTACGAGCAGTACTTC. Translation gives CASSPGQPAYEQYF.

This clonotype was observed at least ten times. The chain is built from TRBV2 and TRBJ1-1; 8 bases fit TRBD1. J lost 1 base, V lost 7 bases, and 2 bases had no gene match. The CDR3 runs 13 residues. Germline V gives CDR1 SNHLY, CDR2 FYNNEI. CDR3 in amino acids: CASTGTGNTEAFF. For the CDR3, the DNA is TGTGCCAGCACCGGGACAGGGAACACTGAAGCTTTCTTT. Supplemented by reference TRBV2 and TRBJ1-1, the full variable domain reads EPEVTQTPSHQVTQMGQEVILRCVPISNHLYFYWYRQILGQKVEFLVSFYNNEISEKSEIFDDQFSVERPDGSNFTLKIRSTKLEDSAMYFCASTGTGNTEAFFGQGTRLTVV.

This clonotype was observed at least ten times. The CDR3, as DNA: TGTGCCAGCAGTTTGGGACAGAGACTCTACAATGAGCAGTTCTTC. It specifies CASSLGQRLYNEQFF. The V gene is TRBV12-3 or TRBV12-4, the J gene TRBJ2-1, with 7 bases aligning to TRBD1. The CDR3 runs 15 residues. V shed 3 bases and J 3 bases; nucleotides not matched to a gene: 5.

This clonotype was detected ten times or more. This sequence joins TRBV6-1 and TRBJ1-4; D is unclear. Trimming removed 1 base at V and 8 bases at J, with 11 bases between. The CDR3 is 14 amino acids. Germline CDR1 is MNHNS and CDR2 is SASEGT. The CDR3 DNA sequence: TGTGCCAGCAGTGAAGGTGGGCTCATGGAAAAACTGTTTTTT. This codes for CASSEGGLMEKLFF.

Many counts were recorded for this clonotype. The rearrangement links TRBV6-5 to TRBJ2-7; 8 positions agree with TRBD2. The CDR3 has 13 residues. Germline loops: CDR1 MNHEY, CDR2 SVGAGI. After removal of 8 bases from V and 2 bases from J, the junction contained 5 bases not matched to a gene. DNA for the CDR3: TGTGCCAGCCAGACTAGCGAGCCCTACGAGCAGTACTTC. Residues: CASQTSEPYEQYF.

This clonotype was seen at least ten times. The chain links TRBV12-3 or TRBV12-4 to TRBJ2-3, with D perhaps matching TRBD1 (6 bases). Between the trimmed V and J ends, which lost 5 bases and 6 bases, there was a span of 15 bases. CDR3 length: 14 residues. The CDR3 nucleotides are TGTGCCAGCAGTCCCCGAACAGGGTGGGATACGCAGTATTTT. Translation: CASSPRTGWDTQYF.

This clonotype was seen ten or more times. The V and J genes are TRBV30 and TRBJ2-7; 12 nucleotides agree with TRBD2. CDR3 length: 17 amino acids. Germline V gene lookup returns CDR1 GTSNPN and CDR2 SVGIG (reference sequence). J lost 0 bases, V lost 3 bases, and 9 bases had no gene match. The chain's CDR3 is CAWSTLGTSGYSYEQYF. The CDR3 DNA follows: TGTGCCTGGAGCACCCTCGGGACTAGCGGGTACTCCTACGAGCAGTACTTC.

This clonotype appeared many times. The rearrangement uses TRBV9 and TRBJ2-1; tentatively, D is TRBD2 (6 bases). Between the trimmed V and J ends, which lost 0 bases and 2 bases, there was a span of 12 bases. Germline CDR1 is SGDLS and CDR2 is YYNGEE. CDR3 length: 16 amino acids. In DNA, the CDR3 is TGTGCCAGCAGCGTAGGGAGGGAGTTGCCCTACAATGAGCAGTTCTTC. Its translation: CASSVGRELPYNEQFF. The whole variable domain, remainder taken from reference TRBV9 and TRBJ2-1, is DSGVTQTPKHLITATGQRVTLRCSPRSGDLSVYWYQQSLDQGLQFLIQYYNGEERAKGNILERFSAQQFPDLHSELNLSSLELGDSALYFCASSVGRELPYNEQFFGPGTRLTVL.

This clonotype came up many times. The DNA is omitted, as the CDR3 cannot be located on it reliably, and the CDR3 follows TCRdb's listing. This sequence joins TRBV20-1 and TRBJ2-7; the table's D call, TRBD1, was not checked against the DNA. The CDR3 has 13 residues if both end residues are counted. Per germline, CDR1 DFQATT and CDR2 SNEGSKA (reference sequence). The chain's CDR3 is CSALQGYDCEQYV.

This clonotype ranks as medium-sized (0.01 to 0.1%). This chain uses TRBV3-1 with TRBJ1-2, with 8 positions matching TRBD1. CDR1 and CDR2 from the germline V gene are LGHDT and YNNKEL (reference sequence). The V gene end was trimmed by 2 bases and the J gene end by 5 bases; junction bases not matched to a gene: 7. The CDR3 runs to 15 residues. CDR3 region: CASSQHRDRFYGYTF. The DNA of the CDR3 is TGTGCCAGCAGCCAACACCGGGACAGGTTTTATGGCTACACCTTC.

This clonotype was seen at least ten times. The chain uses TRBV5-1 and TRBJ2-4, with D perhaps matching TRBD2 (5 bases). Germline V gene data show CDR1 as SGHRS and CDR2 as YFSETQ. The CDR3 has 13 residues. The V and J ends lost 4 bases and 9 bases respectively, with 14 bases between them. CDR3 residues: CASSPPLRGIQYF. The CDR3 nucleotides read TGCGCCAGCAGCCCTCCCCTTCGGGGCATTCAGTACTTC.

The table lists this clonotype with many counts. The V gene is TRBV7-6, the J gene TRBJ2-7, with 8 bases matching TRBD2. CDR1 and CDR2 (germline): SGHVS, FNYEAQ. V lost 5 bases and J lost 1; bases outside the gene matches: 10. CDR3 length: 16 amino acids. The CDR3: CASSPVAGGYSYEQYF. In DNA, the CDR3 is TGTGCCAGCAGCCCCGTGGCGGGAGGTTATTCCTACGAGCAGTACTTC.

This clonotype was seen ten or more times. The chain uses TRBV21-1 and TRBJ2-5; TRBD1, the table's D call, was not compared with the DNA. TRBV21-1 corresponds to a pseudogene. This CDR3 is built from 14 residues. CDR3: CASSKVGQKETQYF. The DNA for the CDR3 is TGTGCCAGCAGCAAAGTGGGACAGAAAGAGACCCAGTACTTC.

This clonotype came up many times. The chain joins TRBV6-5 to TRBJ2-5; 10 bases match TRBD2. The V gene's germline CDR1 is MNHEY and CDR2 SVGAGI. CDR3 length equals 15 residues. J lost 2 bases, V lost 9 bases, and 9 bases had no gene match. CDR3 residues: CASRVAGGRQETQYF. DNA of the CDR3: TGTGCCAGTCGGGTAGCGGGAGGTCGGCAAGAGACCCAGTACTTC.

This rearrangement joins TRBV19 to TRBJ1-5, with unresolved D. There are 15 residues in the CDR3. With 2 bases removed from V and 0 bases from J, the gap between germline ends came to 8 bases. Germline V lookup: CDR1 LNHDA, CDR2 SQIVND (reference sequence). This CDR3 is CASSIMDNSNQPQHF. As DNA, the CDR3 is TGTGCCAGTAGTATAATGGATAATAGCAATCAGCCCCAGCATTTT.